These T cell receptor beta chains were read from a single sample in a study of cytomegalovirus exposure and HLA in healthy donors. This table comes from immunoSEQ multiplex PCR, and its TCRdb copy is limited to in-frame clones, with some not included. The sample comprises over 110,000 clones, around 78% of which are singletons, and 5% to 8% rests with the top ten. What was sequenced was PBMCs. The receptors were gathered from a middle-aged woman in good health and CMV-seropositive. The CDR3 runs from the conserved cysteine through the conserved F or W. D genes are given only for firm matches. Expanded clones are given a class, and other clones once, few, many or no size at all.

j_call	clone_size	d_call	cdr3_length	v_call	cdr3_aa	cdr3_nt
TRBJ2-3	NA	NA	16	TRBV9	CASSPSASFGADTQYF	TGTGCCAGCAGCCCCTCCGCTAGCTTTGGGGCAGATACGCAGTATTTT
TRBJ1-2	NA	NA	11	TRBV9	CASSPSRGYTF	TGTGCCAGCAGCCCCTCCCGTGGCTACACCTTC
TRBJ2-3	once	NA	14	TRBV5-1	CASSLGDFTDTQYF	TGCGCCAGCAGCTTGGGGGACTTCACAGATACGCAGTATTTT
TRBJ2-7	NA	NA	12	TRBV28	CASSLYSYEQYF	TGTGCCAGCAGTTTATATAGCTACGAGCAGTACTTC
TRBJ2-7	few	TRBD2	17	TRBV5-1	CASSLRSSGSRSYEQYF	TGCGCCAGCAGCTTGAGGTCTAGCGGGTCCCGCTCCTACGAGCAGTACTTC
TRBJ2-1	once	TRBD1	14	TRBV6-1	CASIPGQNYNEQFF	TGTGCCAGCATTCCGGGACAGAACTACAATGAGCAGTTCTTC
TRBJ2-1	NA	TRBD2	15	TRBV12-5	CASGSPGLGYNEQFF	TGTGCTAGTGGTTCCCCCGGACTAGGCTACAATGAGCAGTTCTTC
TRBJ2-1	NA	TRBD2	15	TRBV7-2	CASSFSGEAYNEQFF	TGTGCCAGCAGTTTTAGCGGGGAAGCCTACAATGAGCAGTTCTTC
TRBJ2-1	NA	NA	11	TRBV27	CASTSYNEQFF	TGTGCCAGCACTTCCTACAATGAGCAGTTCTTC
TRBJ2-1	NA	TRBD2	16	TRBV5-4	CASSPAGGPTYNEQFF	TGTGCCAGCAGCCCAGCGGGAGGACCAACCTACAATGAGCAGTTCTTC
TRBJ1-3	NA	NA	14	TRBV6-5	CASSSPGHLNTIYF	TGTGCCAGCAGTTCCCCGGGACACCTAAACACCATATATTTT
TRBJ2-1	NA	TRBD2	17	TRBV5-1	CASSPLGLAGDYNEQFF	TGCGCCAGCAGCCCTCTCGGACTAGCGGGAGATTACAATGAGCAGTTCTTC
TRBJ2-7	NA	TRBD2	17	TRBV5-1	CASSSNGLAGGNGEQYF	TGCGCCAGCAGCTCGAACGGACTAGCGGGAGGGAATGGGGAGCAGTACTTC
TRBJ2-3	NA	NA	14	TRBV18	CASSPAGRTDTQYF	TGTGCCAGCTCACCAGCTGGGCGCACAGATACGCAGTATTTT
TRBJ2-2	NA	TRBD2	16	TRBV7-9	CASSYTRLAGSGELFF	TGTGCCAGCAGCTACACGCGACTAGCGGGCTCCGGGGAGCTGTTTTTT
TRBJ1-1	NA	NA	15	TRBV29-1	CSVEGPGGVNTEAFF	TGCAGCGTTGAAGGCCCTGGGGGGGTAAACACTGAAGCTTTCTTT
TRBJ2-1	NA	TRBD2	13	TRBV30	CAWSGTSVGEQFF	TGTGCCTGGAGTGGGACTAGCGTTGGGGAGCAGTTCTTC
TRBJ2-7	NA	NA	11	TRBV20-1	CSARRWAEQYF	TGCAGTGCTAGACGGTGGGCCGAGCAGTACTTC
TRBJ2-1	NA	TRBD2	18	TRBV5-1	CASSRTSGRSVLYNEQFF	TGCGCCAGCAGCCGGACTAGCGGGAGGTCCGTTTTGTACAATGAGCAGTTCTTC
TRBJ2-7	once	NA	12	TRBV7-2	CASSLRRGEQYF	TGTGCCAGCAGCTTAAGGAGAGGCGAGCAGTACTTC
TRBJ1-5	once	NA	14	TRBV6-1	CASSPTSIYQPQHF	TGTGCCAGCAGTCCGACTTCTATTTATCAGCCCCAGCATTTT
TRBJ2-1	NA	NA	12	TRBV5-4	CASSFGLDEQFF	TGTGCCAGCAGCTTTGGGCTCGATGAGCAGTTCTTC
TRBJ2-5	NA	NA	14	TRBV7-2	CASSLGSVQETQYF	TGTGCCAGCAGCTTAGGGTCGGTCCAAGAGACCCAGTACTTC